This entry features one TCR beta chain sequence. Its specificity is unknown. V lost 5 bases, J lost 2 bases, and 10 bases lay in between. The CDR3 length is 14 residues. Germline V gene lookup returns CDR1 MNHEY and CDR2 SVGAGI. The data were obtained in a study of CD8+ T cells in alopecia areata. General study results and limits: Tofacitinib yielded significantly lower scalp clonality and fewer expanded CD8+ clones among the top 100.

The treatment is: oral pan-JAK inhibitor, 5-10 mg twice daily. cDNA reverse transcribed from extracted RNA served as the sequencing template. TCRdb's copy holds only in-frame clones and misses some; the assay was immunoSEQ multiplex PCR. The data hold 150,000 to 250,000 clones, with roughly 60% observed a single time. The sequences come from CD4+ T cells sorted from blood, collected at week 24, from a patient treated with tofacitinib. The clonotype comes from a human donor with alopecia areata. The chain employs TRBV6-5 and TRBJ2-4; a possible D gene is TRBD2 (6 bases). The CDR3 loop reads CASSKGGTKNIQYF. The CDR3 DNA reads as TGTGCCAGCAGTAAAGGAGGGACCAAAAACATTCAGTACTTC.